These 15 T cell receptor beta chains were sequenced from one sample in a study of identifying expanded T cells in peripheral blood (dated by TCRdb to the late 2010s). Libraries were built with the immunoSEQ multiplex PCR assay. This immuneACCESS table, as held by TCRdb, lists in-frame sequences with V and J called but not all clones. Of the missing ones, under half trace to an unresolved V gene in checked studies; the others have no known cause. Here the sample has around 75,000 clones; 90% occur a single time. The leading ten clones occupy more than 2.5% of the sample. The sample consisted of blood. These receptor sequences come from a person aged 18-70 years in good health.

Here the CDR3 reads CASRGGSLAQYF. DNA for the CDR3: TGTGCCAGCAGGGGAGGGAGCCTGGCGCAGTATTTT. The chain joins TRBV6-5 to TRBJ2-3; 7 bases map to TRBD2. The CDR3 loop spans 12 amino acids. With 6 bases clipped from V and 10 bases from J, the junction kept 7 bases outside the gene matches. Germline V gene sequence: CDR1 MNHEY, CDR2 SVGAGI.

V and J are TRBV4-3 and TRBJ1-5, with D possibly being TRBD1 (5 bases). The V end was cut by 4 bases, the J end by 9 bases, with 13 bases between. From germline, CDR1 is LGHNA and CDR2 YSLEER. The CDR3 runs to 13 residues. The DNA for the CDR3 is TGCGCCAGCAGCCGGGACCGTCAAGGGCCCCAGCATTTT. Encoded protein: CASSRDRQGPQHF.

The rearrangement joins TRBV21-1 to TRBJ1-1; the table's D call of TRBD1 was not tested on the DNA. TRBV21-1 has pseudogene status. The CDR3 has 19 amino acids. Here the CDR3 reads CASSKGWQDRAKGSTEAFF. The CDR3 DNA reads TGTGCCAGCAGCAAAGGTTGGCAGGACAGGGCCAAAGGGAGCACTGAAGCTTTCTTT.

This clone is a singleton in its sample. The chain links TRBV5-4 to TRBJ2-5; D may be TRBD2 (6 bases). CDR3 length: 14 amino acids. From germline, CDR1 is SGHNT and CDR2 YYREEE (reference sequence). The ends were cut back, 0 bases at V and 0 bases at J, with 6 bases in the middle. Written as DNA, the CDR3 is TGTGCCAGCAGCTTGGGGGGGGACCAAGAGACCCAGTACTTC. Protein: CASSLGGDQETQYF.

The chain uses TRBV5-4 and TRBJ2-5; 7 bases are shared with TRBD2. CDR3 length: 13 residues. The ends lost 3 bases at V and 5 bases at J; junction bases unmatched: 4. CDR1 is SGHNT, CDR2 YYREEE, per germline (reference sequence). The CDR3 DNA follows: TGTGCCAGCAGCTCCGGGGGGTTGGAGACCCAGTACTTC. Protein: CASSSGGLETQYF.

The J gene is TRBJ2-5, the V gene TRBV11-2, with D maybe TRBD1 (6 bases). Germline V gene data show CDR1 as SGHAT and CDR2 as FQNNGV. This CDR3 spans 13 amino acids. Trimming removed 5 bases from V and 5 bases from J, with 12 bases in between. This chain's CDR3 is CASSEHRGETQYF. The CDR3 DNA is TGTGCCAGCAGCGAACATAGGGGGGAGACCCAGTACTTC.

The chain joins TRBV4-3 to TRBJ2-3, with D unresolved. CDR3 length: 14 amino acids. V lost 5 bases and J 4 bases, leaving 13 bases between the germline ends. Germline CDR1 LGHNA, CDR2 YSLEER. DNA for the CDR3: TGCGCCAGCAGCGGAAGTCGTTGGTCAGATACGCAGTATTTT. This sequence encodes CASSGSRWSDTQYF.

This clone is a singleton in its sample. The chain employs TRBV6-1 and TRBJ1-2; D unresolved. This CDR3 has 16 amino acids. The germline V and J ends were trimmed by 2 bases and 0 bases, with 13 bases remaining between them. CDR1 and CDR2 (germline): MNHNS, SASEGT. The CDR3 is CASSESPRLSNYGYTF. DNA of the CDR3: TGTGCCAGCAGTGAAAGTCCGAGGCTATCTAACTATGGCTACACCTTC.

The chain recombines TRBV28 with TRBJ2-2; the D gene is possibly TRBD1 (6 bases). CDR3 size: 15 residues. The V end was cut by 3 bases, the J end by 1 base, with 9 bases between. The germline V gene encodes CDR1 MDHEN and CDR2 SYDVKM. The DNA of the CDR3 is TGTGCCAGCAGTTTGTGGGGACAGAACACCGGGGAGCTGTTTTTT. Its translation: CASSLWGQNTGELFF.

In DNA form, the CDR3 reads TGTGCCAGCAGCTCCGGGACAGGGTCAAATGAAAAACTGTTTTTT. Its translation is CASSSGTGSNEKLFF. The chain combines TRBV7-9 with TRBJ1-4; 9 positions match TRBD1. CDR1 is SEHNR and CDR2 is FQNEAQ in the germline V gene (reference sequence). This CDR3 is 15 amino acids long. Trimming cost V 4 bases and J 5 bases; bases outside gene matches: 5.

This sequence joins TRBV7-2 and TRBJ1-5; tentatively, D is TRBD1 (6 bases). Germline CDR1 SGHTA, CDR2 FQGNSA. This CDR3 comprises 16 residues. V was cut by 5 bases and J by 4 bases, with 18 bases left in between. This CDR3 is CASSLYGGAQNQPQHF. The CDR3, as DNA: TGTGCCAGCAGCCTCTACGGGGGGGCGCAGAATCAGCCCCAGCATTTT. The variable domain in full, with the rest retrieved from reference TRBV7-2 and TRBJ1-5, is GAGVSQSPSNKVTEKGKDVELRCDPISGHTALYWYRQSLGQGLEFLIYFQGNSAPDKSGLPSDRFSAERTGGSVSTLTIQRTQQEDSAVYLCASSLYGGAQNQPQHFGDGTRLSIL.

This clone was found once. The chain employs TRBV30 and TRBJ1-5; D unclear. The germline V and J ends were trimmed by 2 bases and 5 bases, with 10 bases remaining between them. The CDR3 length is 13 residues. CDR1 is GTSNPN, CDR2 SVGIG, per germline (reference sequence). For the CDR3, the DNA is TGTGCCTGGAGTAAAAACAGTGATCAGCCCCAGCATTTT. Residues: CAWSKNSDQPQHF.

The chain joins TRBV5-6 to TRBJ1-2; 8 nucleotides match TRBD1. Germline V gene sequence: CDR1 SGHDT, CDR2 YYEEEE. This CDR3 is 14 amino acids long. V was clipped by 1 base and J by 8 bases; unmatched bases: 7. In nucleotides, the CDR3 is TGTGCCAGCAGCTTGATCCAGGGGGCAGGGGGCTACACCTTC. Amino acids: CASSLIQGAGGYTF.

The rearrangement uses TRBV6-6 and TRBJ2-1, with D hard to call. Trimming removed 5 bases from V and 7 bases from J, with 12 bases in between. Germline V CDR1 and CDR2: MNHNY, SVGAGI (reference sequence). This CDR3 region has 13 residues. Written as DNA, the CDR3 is TGTGCCAGCAGTCTACGACCAGATAATGAGCAGTTCTTC. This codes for CASSLRPDNEQFF.

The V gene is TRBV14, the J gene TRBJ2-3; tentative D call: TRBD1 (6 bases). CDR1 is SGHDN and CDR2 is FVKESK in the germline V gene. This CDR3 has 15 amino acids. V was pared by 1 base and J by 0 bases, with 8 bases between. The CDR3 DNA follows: TGTGCCAGCAGCCAAGTGACAGGTAGCACAGATACGCAGTATTTT. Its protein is CASSQVTGSTDTQYF.